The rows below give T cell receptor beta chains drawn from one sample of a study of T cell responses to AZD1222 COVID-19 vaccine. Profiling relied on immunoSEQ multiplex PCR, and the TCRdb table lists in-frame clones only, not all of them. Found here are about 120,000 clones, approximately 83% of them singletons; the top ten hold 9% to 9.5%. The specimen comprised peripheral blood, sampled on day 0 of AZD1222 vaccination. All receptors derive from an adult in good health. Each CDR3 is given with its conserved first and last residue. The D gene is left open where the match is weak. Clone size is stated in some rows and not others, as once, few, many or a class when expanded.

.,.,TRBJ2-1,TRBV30,TGTGCCTGTTGGAATGGTGGCAATGAGCAGTTCTTC,CACWNGGNEQFF
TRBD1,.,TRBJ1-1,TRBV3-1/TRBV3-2,TGTGCCAGCAGCCAAAATACAGGGGGGTGGAGGAACACTGAAGCTTTCTTT,CASSQNTGGWRNTEAFF
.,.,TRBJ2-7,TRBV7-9,TGTGCCAGCAGCTTTGGACAAGTATACGAGCAGTACTTC,CASSFGQVYEQYF
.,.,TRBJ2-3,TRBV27,TGTGCCACCAGACAAACAAGAAGCACAGATACGCAGTATTTT,CATRQTRSTDTQYF
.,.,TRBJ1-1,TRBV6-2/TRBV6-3,TGTGCCAGCAGTTACTCACCCTCGGGGGTCGAAGCTTTCTTT,CASSYSPSGVEAFF
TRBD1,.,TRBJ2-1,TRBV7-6,TGTGCCAGCAGCTTAGATCCGGACAGGGAGTCCTACAATGAGCAGTTCTTC,CASSLDPDRESYNEQFF
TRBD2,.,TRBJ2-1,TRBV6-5,TGTGCCAGCAGTTCCACTAGCGGCCCAACCAATGAGCAGTTCTTC,CASSSTSGPTNEQFF
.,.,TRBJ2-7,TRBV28,TGTGCCAGCAGTTTAATTGCGTCTCGCTCCTACGAGCAGTACTTC,CASSLIASRSYEQYF
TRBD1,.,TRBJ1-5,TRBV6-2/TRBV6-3,TGTGCCAGCAGCGAACCGGGACAGGGAACACGCGGCAATCAGCCCCAGCATTTT,CASSEPGQGTRGNQPQHF
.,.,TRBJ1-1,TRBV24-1,TGTGCCACCAGTCCGGGGGGGAGGTACTCTGAAGCTTTCTTT,CATSPGGRYSEAFF
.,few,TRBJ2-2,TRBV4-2,TGTGCCAGCAGCCAAGCTAGGGCAGGGGGGACCGGGGAGCTGTTTTTT,CASSQARAGGTGELFF
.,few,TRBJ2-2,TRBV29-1,TGCAGCGTTGACAGTCACCTTAACACCGGGGAGCTGTTTTTT,CSVDSHLNTGELFF
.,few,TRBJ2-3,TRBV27,TGTGCCAGCAGGCCGGGGTTCGCAAGCACAGATACGCAGTATTTT,CASRPGFASTDTQYF
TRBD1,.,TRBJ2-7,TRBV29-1,TGCAGCGTTGAATTAATGACAGGGGGCTCCTACGAGCAGTACTTC,CSVELMTGGSYEQYF
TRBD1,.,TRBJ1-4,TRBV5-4,TGTGCCAGCAGCTTGGCGGGGGACAGGGCGGCGGAACTGTTTTTT,CASSLAGDRAAELFF
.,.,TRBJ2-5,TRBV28,TGTGCCAGCAGTTTTTCCGGGGTGGAGACCCAGTACTTC,CASSFSGVETQYF
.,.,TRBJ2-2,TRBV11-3,TGTGCCAGCAGCCTCCATCGGAACACCGGGGAGCTGTTTTTT,CASSLHRNTGELFF
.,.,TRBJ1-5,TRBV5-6,TGTGCCAGCAGGGTGGCAGGGGATAGCAATCAGCCCCAGCATTTT,CASRVAGDSNQPQHF
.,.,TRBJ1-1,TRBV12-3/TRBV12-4,TGTGCCAGCAGTCAACTAGGGGAAGCTTTCTTT,CASSQLGEAFF
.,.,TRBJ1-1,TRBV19,TGTGCCAGTAGTACCCAAACCCGAAGTCCGCACACTGAAGCTTTCTTT,CASSTQTRSPHTEAFF
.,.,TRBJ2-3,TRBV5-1,TGCGCCAGCGGGGCAGGTTTGGAAGATACGCAGTATTTT,CASGAGLEDTQYF
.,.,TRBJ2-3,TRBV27,TGTGCCAGCAGTTTATCTAGCTGGTCCACAGATACGCAGTATTTT,CASSLSSWSTDTQYF
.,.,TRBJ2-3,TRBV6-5,TGTGCCAGCAGCCCGGGGCGCACAGATACGCAGTATTTT,CASSPGRTDTQYF
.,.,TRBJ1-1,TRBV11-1,TGTGCCAGCAGGAGCTACGGGTTCAACACTGAAGCTTTCTTT,CASRSYGFNTEAFF
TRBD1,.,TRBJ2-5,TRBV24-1,TGTGCCACCAGTGATTCTGGGACAGGGCAAGAGACCCAGTACTTC,CATSDSGTGQETQYF
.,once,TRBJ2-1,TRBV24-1,TGTGCCACCAGTGATCCAACAGGGACGACCTCCTACAATGAGCAGTTCTTC,CATSDPTGTTSYNEQFF
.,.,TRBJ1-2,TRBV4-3,TGCGCCAGCAGCCAAAGGACTATGGTTGGGGGCCACTATGGCTACACCTTC,CASSQRTMVGGHYGYTF
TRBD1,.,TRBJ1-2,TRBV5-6,TGTGCCAGCAGCTTGGTTACAGGGGGAACATATGACGGCTACACCTTC,CASSLVTGGTYDGYTF
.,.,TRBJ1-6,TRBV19,TGTGCCAGTACCATAGGCAGGTACTCCTATAATTCACCCCTCCACTTT,CASTIGRYSYNSPLHF
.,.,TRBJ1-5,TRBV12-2,TGTGCAAGTCGCTTAGCCTTTGTGACAGGGGTTCTCAATCAGCCCCAGCATTTT,CASRLAFVTGVLNQPQHF
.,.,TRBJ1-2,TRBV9,TGTGCCAGCAGCGTAGATCAAGGGGGACGTGGCTACACCTTC,CASSVDQGGRGYTF
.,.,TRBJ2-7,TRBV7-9,TGTGCCAGCAGCTACCTTTACGAGCAGTACTTC,CASSYLYEQYF
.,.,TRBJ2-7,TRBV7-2,TGTGCCAGCAGCTACTTAGGACGAATTAGCTCCTACGAGCAGTACTTC,CASSYLGRISSYEQYF
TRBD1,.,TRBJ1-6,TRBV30,TGTGCCTGGACGACAGGGGGTAATTCACCCCTCCACTTT,CAWTTGGNSPLHF
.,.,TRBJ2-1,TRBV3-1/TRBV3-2,TGTGCCAGCAGCCAAGACTGGGAGGGGACACCCATCAACAATGAGCAGTTCTTC,CASSQDWEGTPINNEQFF
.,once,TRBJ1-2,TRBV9,TGTGCCAGCAGCACACGAGGGAGTCCCACGGGGGGGTATGGCTACACCTTC,CASSTRGSPTGGYGYTF
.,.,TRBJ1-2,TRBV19,TGTGCCAGTAGTAAAAGAGGGAGTCAGGGTTGGATCTATGGCTACACCTTC,CASSKRGSQGWIYGYTF
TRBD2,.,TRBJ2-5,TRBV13,TGTGCCAGCAGCCGCTCGACTAGCGGGGTTGGAGAGACCCAGTACTTC,CASSRSTSGVGETQYF
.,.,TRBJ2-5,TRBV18,TGTGCCAGCCGACAGCAAGAGACCCAGTACTTC,CASRQQETQYF
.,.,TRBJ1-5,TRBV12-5,TGTGCTAGTGGTTTGGTTCGGGACACGGGATGGAATCAGCCCCAGCATTTT,CASGLVRDTGWNQPQHF